The TCR beta chain described here comes from a study of shared clonotypes between healthy human individuals. The CDR3 extends over 15 amino acids. The germline V gene encodes CDR1 SGHNT and CDR2 YYREEE (reference sequence). V lost 0 bases and J 5 bases, leaving 14 bases between the germline ends. CD45RO-negative, CCR7-selected cells formed the naive CD8 fraction, which excluded terminally differentiated effector memory CD45RA+ cells. Per the original methods: ImmunoSEQ output held junction-only sequences without quality scores, so filtering differed. Produced via immunoSEQ multiplex PCR; TCRdb's table is partial and in-frame only. V and J calls plus clone size are reproduced from that table; the DNA served to infer D and trimming. This sample has some 1,900,000 clones; about 94% occur once, and the top ten carry 1% to 1.5%.

The V call is TRBV5-4, the J call TRBJ2-5, with D perhaps TRBD1 or TRBD2 (5 bases each). This clonotype was sampled from a man younger than 30 in good health. The specimen was naive CD8+ T cells sorted from blood. CDR3 loop: CASSLGGSGFETQYF. In DNA, the CDR3 is TGTGCCAGCAGCTTGGGGGGGAGTGGGTTTGAGACCCAGTACTTC. The full variable domain, rest sourced from reference TRBV5-4 and TRBJ2-5, is ETGVTQSPTHLIKTRGQQVTLRCSSQSGHNTVSWYQQALGQGPQFIFQYYREEENGRGNFPPRFSGLQFPNYSSELNVNALELDDSALYLCASSLGGSGFETQYFGPGTRLLVL.